These 3 T cell receptor beta chains originate from one sample sequenced in a study of T cell changes during pregnancy in multiple sclerosis. Clones were read by immunoSEQ multiplex PCR, and TCRdb kept only the in-frame ones, dropping some. The repertoire holds 40,000 to 55,000 clones, about 94% seen once, with approximately 4.3% in the top ten. The sequencing used CD8+ T cells from peripheral blood mononuclear cells, collected in the first trimester of pregnancy. The receptors shown here come from a female donor with multiple sclerosis, enrolled in a pregnancy study.

This chain connects TRBV9 to TRBJ1-2, with D unclear. This CDR3 spans 12 amino acids. Germline lookup yields CDR1 SGDLS and CDR2 YYNGEE. The germline V and J ends were trimmed by 4 bases and 8 bases, with 12 bases remaining between them. The CDR3 loop reads CASSPWTQGYTF. The CDR3 DNA reads TGTGCCAGCAGCCCTTGGACTCAAGGCTACACCTTC.

The rearrangement uses TRBV27 and TRBJ2-1; TRBD2 matches at 14 bases. Germline CDR1 MNHEY, CDR2 SMNVEV (reference sequence). CDR3 length equals 15 residues. V shed 3 bases and J 10 bases; nucleotides not matched to a gene: 5. The CDR3 sequence is CASSLGTSGSTEQFF. CDR3 nucleotides: TGTGCCAGCAGTTTGGGGACTAGCGGGAGTACCGAGCAGTTCTTC.

The rearrangement uses TRBV7-9 and TRBJ2-7, with D hard to call. The ends were cut back, 1 base at V and 4 bases at J, with 8 bases in the middle. The CDR3 has 13 amino acids. Germline CDR1 is SEHNR and CDR2 is FQNEAQ (reference sequence). As DNA, the CDR3 is TGTGCCAGCAGCTTAGAACAGAATTACGAGCAGTACTTC. Amino acids: CASSLEQNYEQYF.